The rows below give T cell receptor beta chains drawn from one sample of a study of blood T cells in healthy people across ages. TCRdb re-called the 5' RACE reads through MiXCR, storing one row per CDR3 protein. The sample contains about 1.1 million distinct CDR3 sequences, more than 30% of which appear only once. The source material was blood. These receptors all stem from a young man in good health. Both conserved end residues are part of each CDR3. Each record gives: D gene, clone size, J gene, V gene, CDR3 DNA, CDR3 protein. A D gene is named only where the DNA matches it firmly. Some rows mark clone size as missing; the rest say once, few, many or name a class of expanded clone.

D gene: -
clone size: -
J gene: TRBJ1-1
V gene: TRBV5-1
CDR3 DNA: TGCGCCAGCAGCCTGATGGACCGTAACATGAACACTGAAGCTTTCTTT
CDR3 protein: CASSLMDRNMNTEAFF

D gene: TRBD1
clone size: -
J gene: TRBJ1-4
V gene: TRBV2
CDR3 DNA: TGTGCCAGCTCCCCGGGCGGGACAGGGAGGGAAAAACTGTTTTTT
CDR3 protein: CASSPGGTGREKLFF

D gene: -
clone size: -
J gene: TRBJ1-4
V gene: TRBV9
CDR3 DNA: TGTGCCAGCACCGACGGCGTAGAAGCGAGTGAAAAACTGTTTTTT
CDR3 protein: CASTDGVEASEKLFF

D gene: -
clone size: few
J gene: TRBJ2-7
V gene: TRBV3-1
CDR3 DNA: TGTGCCAGCAGCACAAAGATGGGCGGGGATGGTTACGAGCAGTACTTC
CDR3 protein: CASSTKMGGDGYEQYF

D gene: TRBD1
clone size: few
J gene: TRBJ1-2
V gene: TRBV20-1
CDR3 DNA: TGCAGTGCCAGAGGACAGGGGGCGCGTGGCTACACCTTC
CDR3 protein: CSARGQGARGYTF

D gene: -
clone size: -
J gene: TRBJ2-2
V gene: TRBV9
CDR3 DNA: TGTGCCAGCAGCGTAGGACATTCGAACACCGGGGAGCTGTTTTTT
CDR3 protein: CASSVGHSNTGELFF

D gene: -
clone size: -
J gene: TRBJ1-1
V gene: TRBV6-2/TRBV6-3
CDR3 DNA: TGTGCCAGCACTAGACGGAACACTGAAGCTTTCTTT
CDR3 protein: CASTRRNTEAFF

D gene: TRBD1
clone size: -
J gene: TRBJ1-2
V gene: TRBV20-1
CDR3 DNA: TGCAGTGCCCCTGGGACAGGGCCTTCCTACACCTTC
CDR3 protein: CSAPGTGPSYTF

D gene: TRBD1
clone size: -
J gene: TRBJ1-4
V gene: TRBV12-3/TRBV12-4
CDR3 DNA: TGTGCCAGCAGACCTCCTATCCGACAGGGAGGTAATGAAAAACTGTTTTTT
CDR3 protein: CASRPPIRQGGNEKLFF

D gene: TRBD1
clone size: -
J gene: TRBJ1-2
V gene: TRBV19
CDR3 DNA: TGTGCCAGTAGTGCGGGGGACAGGGCTGAAAATGGCTACACCTTC
CDR3 protein: CASSAGDRAENGYTF

D gene: -
clone size: -
J gene: TRBJ1-5
V gene: TRBV20-1
CDR3 DNA: TGCAGTGCTAGCGGTCGGTCCAACCAGTCCCAGCATTTT
CDR3 protein: CSASGRSNQSQHF

D gene: -
clone size: -
J gene: TRBJ2-2
V gene: TRBV4-3
CDR3 DNA: TGCGCCAGCAGCCAAGAGGATTCGGGGAACCACAGGGCCGGGGAGCTGTTTTTT
CDR3 protein: CASSQEDSGNHRAGELFF

D gene: TRBD1
clone size: -
J gene: TRBJ2-2
V gene: TRBV14
CDR3 DNA: TGTGCCAGCAGCCCGGACAGGGTTACCGGGGAGCTGTTTTTT
CDR3 protein: CASSPDRVTGELFF

D gene: -
clone size: -
J gene: TRBJ1-4
V gene: TRBV7-9
CDR3 DNA: TGTGCCAGCAGCGGGGGCCAGGGAGCGAATGAAAAACTGTTTTTT
CDR3 protein: CASSGGQGANEKLFF

D gene: -
clone size: -
J gene: TRBJ1-2
V gene: TRBV27
CDR3 DNA: TGTGCCAGCAGAGCGGGACCGAGGATGAATGGCTACACCTTC
CDR3 protein: CASRAGPRMNGYTF

D gene: -
clone size: -
J gene: TRBJ1-5
V gene: TRBV2
CDR3 DNA: TGTGCCAGCAGCGACGAGAGGGCCATAGATCAGCCCCAGCATTTT
CDR3 protein: CASSDERAIDQPQHF

D gene: -
clone size: few
J gene: TRBJ1-5
V gene: TRBV7-9
CDR3 DNA: TGTGCCAGCAGCTTAACGGCAGGGGACCTTTATAGCAATCAGCCCCAGCATTTT
CDR3 protein: CASSLTAGDLYSNQPQHF

D gene: TRBD1
clone size: -
J gene: TRBJ1-1
V gene: TRBV27
CDR3 DNA: TGTGCCAGCAGACCTCGGACAGGGGGCACTGAAGCTTTCTTT
CDR3 protein: CASRPRTGGTEAFF

D gene: -
clone size: -
J gene: TRBJ2-2
V gene: TRBV29-1
CDR3 DNA: TGCAGCGTTGAAATGGCAGGGTCGGTCGGGGAGCTGTTTTTT
CDR3 protein: CSVEMAGSVGELFF

D gene: TRBD1
clone size: -
J gene: TRBJ1-2
V gene: TRBV3-1
CDR3 DNA: TGTGCCAGCAACCGTCGGGACAGGTTCTATGGCTACACCTTC
CDR3 protein: CASNRRDRFYGYTF

D gene: -
clone size: -
J gene: TRBJ1-3
V gene: TRBV20-1
CDR3 DNA: TGCAGTGCTAGAGATAGCCGGAAGAGCTCTGGAAACACCATATATTTT
CDR3 protein: CSARDSRKSSGNTIYF

D gene: TRBD1
clone size: -
J gene: TRBJ1-2
V gene: TRBV20-1
CDR3 DNA: TGCAGTGCTAGCCCTGGGACAGGGGTCTTAGAAGGCTACACCTTC
CDR3 protein: CSASPGTGVLEGYTF

D gene: -
clone size: few
J gene: TRBJ2-7
V gene: TRBV4-1
CDR3 DNA: TGCGCCAGCAGCCAAGATGAGAGACTCTACGAGCAGTACTTC
CDR3 protein: CASSQDERLYEQYF

D gene: -
clone size: -
J gene: TRBJ1-2
V gene: TRBV3-1
CDR3 DNA: TGTGCCAGCAGCCAAGTGCGGACGGCCAGCGGCTACACCTTC
CDR3 protein: CASSQVRTASGYTF

D gene: -
clone size: -
J gene: TRBJ2-3
V gene: TRBV27
CDR3 DNA: TGTGCCAGCAGTTTATTGAGGGGTCCGGGAGATACGCAGTATTTT
CDR3 protein: CASSLLRGPGDTQYF

D gene: -
clone size: -
J gene: TRBJ2-3
V gene: TRBV15
CDR3 DNA: TGTGCCACCAGCAGAGATGCGCGCGGGAGCACAGATACGCAGTATTTT
CDR3 protein: CATSRDARGSTDTQYF

D gene: TRBD1
clone size: few
J gene: TRBJ1-1
V gene: TRBV18
CDR3 DNA: TGTGCCAGCTCACCACCCCGGGACAGCACTGAAGCTTTCTTT
CDR3 protein: CASSPPRDSTEAFF

D gene: TRBD2
clone size: -
J gene: TRBJ2-1
V gene: TRBV19
CDR3 DNA: TGTGCCAGTAGTGTTCTAGCGGGGGGATACGTCGATGAGCAGTTCTTC
CDR3 protein: CASSVLAGGYVDEQFF

D gene: -
clone size: -
J gene: TRBJ1-5
V gene: TRBV20-1
CDR3 DNA: TGCAGTGCTAGAGATGGGGGGCGTCAGCCCCAGCATTTT
CDR3 protein: CSARDGGRQPQHF

D gene: -
clone size: few
J gene: TRBJ2-3
V gene: TRBV20-1
CDR3 DNA: TGCAGTGCGATGCAGGGGTCGAGCACAGATACGCAGTATTTT
CDR3 protein: CSAMQGSSTDTQYF

D gene: -
clone size: -
J gene: TRBJ1-6
V gene: TRBV13
CDR3 DNA: TGTGCCAGCAGCTTCTGGAACAGCTATAATTCACCCCTCCACTTT
CDR3 protein: CASSFWNSYNSPLHF

D gene: -
clone size: -
J gene: TRBJ2-1
V gene: TRBV13
CDR3 DNA: TGTGCCAGCACCAGTGCAGGACAGACATACAATGAGCAGTTCTTC
CDR3 protein: CASTSAGQTYNEQFF

D gene: -
clone size: few
J gene: TRBJ1-6
V gene: TRBV20-1
CDR3 DNA: TGCAGTGCTAGAGATGGCAGGGAAGAAGATAATTCACCCCTCCACTTT
CDR3 protein: CSARDGREEDNSPLHF

D gene: -
clone size: -
J gene: TRBJ1-1
V gene: TRBV25-1
CDR3 DNA: TGTGCCAGCAGTGGGAAAGGTCTGAACACTGAAGCTTTCTTT
CDR3 protein: CASSGKGLNTEAFF

D gene: TRBD1
clone size: -
J gene: TRBJ2-5
V gene: TRBV7-2
CDR3 DNA: TGTGCCACCCGGACAGGGGATTTCTTGGAGACCCAGTACTTC
CDR3 protein: CATRTGDFLETQYF

D gene: TRBD2
clone size: few
J gene: TRBJ2-1
V gene: TRBV6-1
CDR3 DNA: TGTGCCAGCCGATCCGGGACTAGCGGGGTTAACGTCTACAATGAGCAGTTCTTC
CDR3 protein: CASRSGTSGVNVYNEQFF

D gene: -
clone size: -
J gene: TRBJ1-1
V gene: TRBV20-1
CDR3 DNA: TGCAGTGCAAACCGGGACTTAATTGGAGAAGCTTTCTTT
CDR3 protein: CSANRDLIGEAFF

D gene: -
clone size: -
J gene: TRBJ1-4
V gene: TRBV5-1
CDR3 DNA: TGCGCCAGCAGCTTGGAACCGGGGGCAGAGGAAAAACTGTTTTTT
CDR3 protein: CASSLEPGAEEKLFF

D gene: -
clone size: many
J gene: TRBJ1-2
V gene: TRBV5-1
CDR3 DNA: TGCGCCAGCAGCTCTACGGCCGGGACCGTCTATGGCTACACCTTC
CDR3 protein: CASSSTAGTVYGYTF

D gene: -
clone size: -
J gene: TRBJ1-5
V gene: TRBV27
CDR3 DNA: TGTGCCAGCAGTTTATCCCGGACACCTAGCAATCAGCCCCAGCATTTT
CDR3 protein: CASSLSRTPSNQPQHF

D gene: TRBD2
clone size: -
J gene: TRBJ2-3
V gene: TRBV6-5
CDR3 DNA: TGTGCCAGCAGCCCGGGACTAGCGTCAGTAGCGCAGTATTTT
CDR3 protein: CASSPGLASVAQYF

D gene: -
clone size: few
J gene: TRBJ1-1
V gene: TRBV11-1
CDR3 DNA: TGTGCCAGCAGCCCTACGCAGGGTGAGGCTTTCTTT
CDR3 protein: CASSPTQGEAFF

D gene: -
clone size: -
J gene: TRBJ1-1
V gene: TRBV10-3
CDR3 DNA: TGTGCCATCAGCGAGAAGGGGGGGCTTAGCACTAAAGCTTTCTTT
CDR3 protein: CAISEKGGLSTKAFF

D gene: TRBD1
clone size: -
J gene: TRBJ1-2
V gene: TRBV5-1
CDR3 DNA: TGCGCCAACAGCTTGGGGGGGACAGCGACTACCGGCTATGGCTACACCTTC
CDR3 protein: CANSLGGTATTGYGYTF

D gene: -
clone size: -
J gene: TRBJ1-3
V gene: TRBV6-5
CDR3 DNA: TGTGCCAGCAGACCCCTAGATTTCTCTGGAAACACCATATATTTT
CDR3 protein: CASRPLDFSGNTIYF

D gene: -
clone size: many
J gene: TRBJ2-1
V gene: TRBV4-3
CDR3 DNA: TGCGCCAGCAGCCAAGACAGGGGCTCCTACAATGAGCAGTTCTTC
CDR3 protein: CASSQDRGSYNEQFF

D gene: -
clone size: -
J gene: TRBJ2-1
V gene: TRBV4-1
CDR3 DNA: TGCGCCAGCAGCCAAACTCCGGGACAATGGGATCGGGAGCAGTTCTTC
CDR3 protein: CASSQTPGQWDREQFF

D gene: -
clone size: -
J gene: TRBJ1-4
V gene: TRBV7-9
CDR3 DNA: TGTGCCAGCAAGGGGGGGGGCCGTAATGAAAAACTGTTTTTT
CDR3 protein: CASKGGGRNEKLFF

D gene: TRBD1
clone size: -
J gene: TRBJ1-5
V gene: TRBV7-2
CDR3 DNA: TGTGCCAGCAGCTTTCTTGACAGGGAGAATCAGCCCCAGCATTTT
CDR3 protein: CASSFLDRENQPQHF

D gene: -
clone size: many
J gene: TRBJ2-3
V gene: TRBV5-6
CDR3 DNA: TGTGCCAGCAGCTTATTCCGGGGGAGCACAGATACGCAGTATTTT
CDR3 protein: CASSLFRGSTDTQYF

D gene: -
clone size: -
J gene: TRBJ1-1
V gene: TRBV4-3
CDR3 DNA: TGCGCCAGCAGCCAAGCCCCCGCGACATCTAACACTGAAGCTTTCTTT
CDR3 protein: CASSQAPATSNTEAFF

D gene: -
clone size: once
J gene: TRBJ2-2
V gene: TRBV20-1
CDR3 DNA: TGCAGTGCTAGAGATTCGGTGTCCGGGGAGCTGTTTTTT
CDR3 protein: CSARDSVSGELFF

D gene: -
clone size: once
J gene: TRBJ1-2
V gene: TRBV11-2
CDR3 DNA: TGTGCCAGCAGCTACCGAGGGGGGGAATATGGCTACACCTTC
CDR3 protein: CASSYRGGEYGYTF

D gene: -
clone size: -
J gene: TRBJ1-1
V gene: TRBV6-1
CDR3 DNA: TGTGCCAGCAGTGAACTGGGGGGGACACCGAAGAACACTGAAGCTTTCTTT
CDR3 protein: CASSELGGTPKNTEAFF